Listed below are T cell receptor beta chains from one sample, sequenced in a study of T cell responses to AZD1222 COVID-19 vaccine. The table came from immunoSEQ multiplex PCR; TCRdb's copy has only in-frame clones and leaves some out. The data contain around 160,000 clones, more than 70% of them seen just once; the ten biggest clones take up over 12%. Source: peripheral blood, taken on day 0 of AZD1222 vaccination. The receptors originated from an adult in good health. The CDR3 runs from the conserved cysteine through the conserved F or W. D genes are given only for firm matches. Some rows mark clone size as missing; the rest say once, few, many or name a class of expanded clone.

v_call	d_call	clone_size	j_call	cdr3_aa	cdr3_nt
TRBV10-3	NA	NA	TRBJ1-3	CAISPSDGRSRNTIYF	TGTGCCATCAGCCCATCCGACGGAAGGTCGAGAAACACGATATATTTT
TRBV24-1	NA	NA	TRBJ2-1	CATAPVAGNEQFF	TGTGCCACGGCCCCGGTGGCGGGCAATGAGCAGTTCTTC
TRBV5-5	TRBD2	once	TRBJ2-7	CASRPTLGGNYEQYF	TGTGCCAGCAGGCCTACCCTGGGAGGGAACTACGAGCAGTACTTC
TRBV5-1	NA	NA	TRBJ2-7	CASTRDSQYEQYF	TGCGCCAGCACACGGGACTCACAGTACGAGCAGTACTTC
TRBV11-2	TRBD1	NA	TRBJ2-1	CASSLEKQGSANEQFF	TGTGCCAGCAGCTTAGAGAAACAGGGGTCCGCCAATGAGCAGTTCTTC
TRBV5-6	NA	NA	TRBJ1-5	CASSGITSNQPQHF	TGTGCCAGCAGCGGGATTACCAGCAATCAGCCCCAGCATTTT
TRBV5-4	TRBD2	NA	TRBJ2-5	CASSSLAVQETQYF	TGTGCCAGCAGCTCCCTAGCGGTCCAAGAGACCCAGTACTTC
TRBV27	NA	once	TRBJ2-7	CASSSQGGAREQYF	TGTGCCAGCAGTTCTCAAGGAGGGGCCCGCGAGCAGTACTTC
TRBV10-2	TRBD1	once	TRBJ1-1	CASSEQGSTEAFF	TGCGCCAGCAGTGAACAGGGGTCCACTGAAGCTTTCTTT
TRBV7-9	NA	NA	TRBJ1-1	CASSLVGLEGGDTEAFF	TGTGCCAGCAGCTTAGTCGGTCTGGAGGGAGGAGACACTGAAGCTTTCTTT
TRBV29-1	NA	NA	TRBJ1-1	CSVGQANTEAFF	TGCAGCGTTGGACAGGCGAACACTGAAGCTTTCTTT
TRBV24-1	TRBD1	NA	TRBJ2-6	CATQTGGGSGANVLTF	TGTGCCACACAGACAGGGGGGGGCTCTGGGGCCAACGTCCTGACTTTC
TRBV11-3	NA	NA	TRBJ2-1	CASSLGGPSSYNEQFF	TGTGCCAGCAGCTTGGGGGGCCCAAGCTCCTACAATGAGCAGTTCTTC
TRBV19	NA	NA	TRBJ2-5	CASSIGGRETQYF	TGTGCCAGTAGTATTGGGGGTCGAGAGACCCAGTACTTC
TRBV3-1/TRBV3-2	NA	NA	TRBJ1-1	CASSQGGGVPNTEAFF	TGTGCCAGCAGCCAAGGAGGGGGGGTGCCGAACACTGAAGCTTTCTTT
TRBV6-2/TRBV6-3	NA	few	TRBJ1-4	CASSYPNEKLFF	TGTGCCAGCAGTTACCCGAATGAAAAACTGTTTTTT
TRBV27	NA	NA	TRBJ2-7	CASSTPRQYYEQYF	TGTGCCAGCAGTACCCCCAGACAGTACTACGAGCAGTACTTC